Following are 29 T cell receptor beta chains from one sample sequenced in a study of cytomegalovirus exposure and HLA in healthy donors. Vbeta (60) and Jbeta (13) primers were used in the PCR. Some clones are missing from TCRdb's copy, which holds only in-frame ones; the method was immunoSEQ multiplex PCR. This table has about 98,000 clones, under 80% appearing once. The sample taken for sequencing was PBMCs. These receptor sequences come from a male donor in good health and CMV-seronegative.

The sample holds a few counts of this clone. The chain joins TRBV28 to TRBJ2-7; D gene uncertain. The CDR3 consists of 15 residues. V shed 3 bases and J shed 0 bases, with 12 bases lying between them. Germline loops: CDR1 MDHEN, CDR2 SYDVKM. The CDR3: CASSLRARFSYEQYF. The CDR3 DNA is TGTGCCAGCAGTTTGAGAGCTAGGTTCTCCTACGAGCAGTACTTC.

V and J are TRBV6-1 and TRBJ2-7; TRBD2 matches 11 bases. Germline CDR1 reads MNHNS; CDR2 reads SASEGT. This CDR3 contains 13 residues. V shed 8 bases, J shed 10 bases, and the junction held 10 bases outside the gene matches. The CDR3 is CASQPGTSGAQYF. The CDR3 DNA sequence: TGTGCCAGCCAACCCGGGACTAGCGGAGCTCAGTACTTC.

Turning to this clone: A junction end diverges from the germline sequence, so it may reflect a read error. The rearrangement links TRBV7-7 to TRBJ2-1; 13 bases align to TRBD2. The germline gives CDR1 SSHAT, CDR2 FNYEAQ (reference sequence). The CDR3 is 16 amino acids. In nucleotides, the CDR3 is TGTGCTAGCAGCGTCAGGACTAGCGGGAGTCCCAATGAGCAGTTCTTC. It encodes CASSVRTSGSPNEQFF.

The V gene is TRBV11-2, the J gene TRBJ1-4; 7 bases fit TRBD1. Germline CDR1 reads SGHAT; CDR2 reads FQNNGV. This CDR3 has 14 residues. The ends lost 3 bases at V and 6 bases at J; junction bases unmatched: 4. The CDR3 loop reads CASSFRGAYEKLFF. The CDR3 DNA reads TGTGCCAGCAGCTTCAGGGGGGCGTATGAAAAACTGTTTTTT. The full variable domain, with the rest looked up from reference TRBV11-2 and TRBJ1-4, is EAGVAQSPRYKIIEKRQSVAFWCNPISGHATLYWYQQILGQGPKLLIQFQNNGVVDDSQLPKDRFSAERLKGVDSTLKIQPAKLEDSAVYLCASSFRGAYEKLFFGSGTQLSVL.

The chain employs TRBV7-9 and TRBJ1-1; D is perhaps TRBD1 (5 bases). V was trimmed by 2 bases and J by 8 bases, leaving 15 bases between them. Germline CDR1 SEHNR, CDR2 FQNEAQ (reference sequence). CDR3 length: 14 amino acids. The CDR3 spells CASSLIEWGGEAFF. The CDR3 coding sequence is TGTGCCAGCAGCTTAATAGAATGGGGGGGAGAAGCTTTCTTT.

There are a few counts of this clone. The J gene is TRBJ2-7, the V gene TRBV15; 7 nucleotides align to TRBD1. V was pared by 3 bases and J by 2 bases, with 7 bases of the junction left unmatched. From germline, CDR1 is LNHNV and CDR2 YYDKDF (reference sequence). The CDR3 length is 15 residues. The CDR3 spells CATSSRDSPTYEQYF. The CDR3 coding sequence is TGTGCCACCAGCAGCCGGGACAGTCCAACCTACGAGCAGTACTTC.

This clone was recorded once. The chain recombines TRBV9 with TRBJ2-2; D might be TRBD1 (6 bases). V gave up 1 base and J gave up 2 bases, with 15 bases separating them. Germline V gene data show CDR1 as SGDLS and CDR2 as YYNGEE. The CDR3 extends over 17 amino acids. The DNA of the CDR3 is TGTGCCAGCAGCGTACCCGGGACACACAATAACACCGGGGAGCTGTTTTTT. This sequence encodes CASSVPGTHNNTGELFF.

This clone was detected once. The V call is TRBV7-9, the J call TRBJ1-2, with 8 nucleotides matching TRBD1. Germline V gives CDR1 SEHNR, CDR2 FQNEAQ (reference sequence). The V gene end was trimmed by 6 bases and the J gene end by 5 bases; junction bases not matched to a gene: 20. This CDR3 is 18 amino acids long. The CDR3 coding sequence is TGTGCCAGCAGTTACTCCGGGACAGGAAAACTCGCGGGGTATGGCTACACCTTC. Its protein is CASSYSGTGKLAGYGYTF.

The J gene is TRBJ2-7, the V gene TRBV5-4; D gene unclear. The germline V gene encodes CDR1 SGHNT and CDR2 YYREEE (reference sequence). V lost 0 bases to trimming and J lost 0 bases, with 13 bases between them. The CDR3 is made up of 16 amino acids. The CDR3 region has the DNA TGTGCCAGCAGCTTGGATCAGGTCTCCAGCTCCTACGAGCAGTACTTC. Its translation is CASSLDQVSSSYEQYF. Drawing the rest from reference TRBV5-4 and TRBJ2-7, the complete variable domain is ETGVTQSPTHLIKTRGQQVTLRCSSQSGHNTVSWYQQALGQGPQFIFQYYREEENGRGNFPPRFSGLQFPNYSSELNVNALELDDSALYLCASSLDQVSSSYEQYFGPGTRLTVT.

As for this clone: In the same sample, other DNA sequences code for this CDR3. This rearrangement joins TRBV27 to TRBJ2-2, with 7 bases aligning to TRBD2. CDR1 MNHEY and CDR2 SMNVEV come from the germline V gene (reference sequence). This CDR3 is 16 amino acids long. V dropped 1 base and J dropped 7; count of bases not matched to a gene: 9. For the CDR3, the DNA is TGTGCCAGCAGTTTATTATCCAGCGGGACGAGCGGGGAGCTGTTTTTT. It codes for CASSLLSSGTSGELFF.

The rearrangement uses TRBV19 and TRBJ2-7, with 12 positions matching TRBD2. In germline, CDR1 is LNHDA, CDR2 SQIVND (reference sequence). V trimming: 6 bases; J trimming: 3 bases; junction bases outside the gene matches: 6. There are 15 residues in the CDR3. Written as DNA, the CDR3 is TGTGCCAGTAGGATCAGGACTAGCGGGATCTACGAGCAGTACTTC. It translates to CASRIRTSGIYEQYF.

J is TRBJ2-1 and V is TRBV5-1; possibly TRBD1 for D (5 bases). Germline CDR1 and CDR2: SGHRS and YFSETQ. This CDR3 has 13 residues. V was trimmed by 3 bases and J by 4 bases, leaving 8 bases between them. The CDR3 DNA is TGCGCCAGCAGCTACACAGGTTACAATGAGCAGTTCTTC. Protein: CASSYTGYNEQFF.

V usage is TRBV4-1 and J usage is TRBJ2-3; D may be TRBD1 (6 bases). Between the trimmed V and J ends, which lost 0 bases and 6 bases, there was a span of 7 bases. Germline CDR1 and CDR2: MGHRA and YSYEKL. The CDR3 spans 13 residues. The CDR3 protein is CASSQDRGDTQYF. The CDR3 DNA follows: TGCGCCAGCAGCCAAGATAGGGGGGATACGCAGTATTTT.

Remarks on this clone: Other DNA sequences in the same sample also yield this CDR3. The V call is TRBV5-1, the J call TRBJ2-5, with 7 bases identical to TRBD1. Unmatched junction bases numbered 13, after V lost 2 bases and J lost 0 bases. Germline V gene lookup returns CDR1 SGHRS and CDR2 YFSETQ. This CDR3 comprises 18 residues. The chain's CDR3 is CASSFGSRGQTYQETQYF. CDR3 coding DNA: TGCGCCAGCAGCTTCGGGTCGAGGGGACAGACATACCAAGAGACCCAGTACTTC.

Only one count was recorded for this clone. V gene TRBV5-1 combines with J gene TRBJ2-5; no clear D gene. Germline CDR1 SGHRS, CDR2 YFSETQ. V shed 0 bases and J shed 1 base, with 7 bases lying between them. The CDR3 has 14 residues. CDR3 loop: CASSLAELQETQYF. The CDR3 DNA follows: TGCGCCAGCAGCTTGGCCGAACTCCAAGAGACCCAGTACTTC.

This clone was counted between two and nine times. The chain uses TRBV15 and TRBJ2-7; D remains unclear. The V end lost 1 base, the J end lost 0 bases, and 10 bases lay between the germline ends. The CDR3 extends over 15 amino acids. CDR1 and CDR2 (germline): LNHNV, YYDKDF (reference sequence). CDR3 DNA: TGTGCCACCAGCAGAGTATTTAGCCTCTCCTACGAGCAGTACTTC. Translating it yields CATSRVFSLSYEQYF.

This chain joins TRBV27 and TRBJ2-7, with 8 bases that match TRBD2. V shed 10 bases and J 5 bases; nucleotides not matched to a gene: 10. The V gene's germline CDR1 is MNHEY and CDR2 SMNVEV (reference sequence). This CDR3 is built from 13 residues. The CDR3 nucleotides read TGTGCCACCAGGCGAGCGGGAGCGAACGAGCAGTACTTC. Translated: CATRRAGANEQYF.

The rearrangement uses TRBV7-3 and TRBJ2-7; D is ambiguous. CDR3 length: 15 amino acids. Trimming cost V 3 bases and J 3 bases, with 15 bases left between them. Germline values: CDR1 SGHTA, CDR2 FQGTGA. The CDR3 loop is CASSFDSSIFYEQYF. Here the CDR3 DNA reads TGTGCCAGCAGCTTCGACTCTTCAATCTTCTACGAGCAGTACTTC.

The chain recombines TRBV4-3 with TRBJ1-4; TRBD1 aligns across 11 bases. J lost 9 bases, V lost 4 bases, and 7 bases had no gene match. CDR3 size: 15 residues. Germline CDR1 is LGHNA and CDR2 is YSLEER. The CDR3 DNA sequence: TGCGCCAGCAGCCCAAACCGGGACAGGGGGAAAAAACTGTTTTTT. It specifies CASSPNRDRGKKLFF.

Written as DNA, the CDR3 is TGTGCCAGCTCAGTGGCCTCCAATCAGCCCCAGCATTTT. Residues: CASSVASNQPQHF. The gene calls are TRBV27 and TRBJ1-5; D gene unclear. V was shortened by 8 bases and J by 3 bases, with 11 bases between the two germline ends. This CDR3 region has 13 residues. Germline-derived CDR1 and CDR2 are MNHEY and SMNVEV (reference sequence).

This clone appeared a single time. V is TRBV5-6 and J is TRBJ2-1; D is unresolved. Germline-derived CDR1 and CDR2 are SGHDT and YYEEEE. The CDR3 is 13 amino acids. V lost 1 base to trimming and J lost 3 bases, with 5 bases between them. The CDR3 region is CASSLYGYNEQFF. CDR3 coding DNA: TGTGCCAGCAGCTTGTACGGCTACAATGAGCAGTTCTTC.

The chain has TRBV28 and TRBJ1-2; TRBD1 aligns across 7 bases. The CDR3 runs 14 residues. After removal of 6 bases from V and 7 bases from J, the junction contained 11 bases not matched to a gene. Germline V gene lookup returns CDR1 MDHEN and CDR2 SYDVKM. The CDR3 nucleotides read TGTGCCAGCAGCACAAATCAGGGGGTGGGTGGCTACACCTTC. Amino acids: CASSTNQGVGGYTF.

This chain's CDR3 is CASSLTSSGLYNEQFF. In nucleotides, the CDR3 is TGTGCCAGCAGTTTAACATCTAGCGGCCTTTACAATGAGCAGTTCTTC. This rearrangement joins TRBV28 to TRBJ2-1, with 7 nucleotides matching TRBD2. Germline V gives CDR1 MDHEN, CDR2 SYDVKM. Germline trimming cut 2 bases from V and 4 bases from J; bases unmatched to any gene: 8. The CDR3 runs to 16 residues.

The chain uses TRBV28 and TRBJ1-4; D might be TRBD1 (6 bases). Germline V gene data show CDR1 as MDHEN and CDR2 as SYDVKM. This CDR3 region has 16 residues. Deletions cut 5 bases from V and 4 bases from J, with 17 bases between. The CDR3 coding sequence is TGTGCCAGCAGTCCGAGCTCACAGGGAAATAATGAAAAACTGTTTTTT. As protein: CASSPSSQGNNEKLFF.

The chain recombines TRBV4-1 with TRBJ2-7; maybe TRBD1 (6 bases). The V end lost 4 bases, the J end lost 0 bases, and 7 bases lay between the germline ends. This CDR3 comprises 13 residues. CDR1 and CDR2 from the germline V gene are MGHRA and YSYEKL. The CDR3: CASSPGHSYEQYF. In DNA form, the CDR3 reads TGCGCCAGCAGCCCGGGACACTCCTACGAGCAGTACTTC.

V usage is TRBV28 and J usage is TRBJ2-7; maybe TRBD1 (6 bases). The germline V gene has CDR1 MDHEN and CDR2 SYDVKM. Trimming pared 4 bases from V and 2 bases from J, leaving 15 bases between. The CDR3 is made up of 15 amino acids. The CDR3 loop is CASSSRGGPTYEQYF. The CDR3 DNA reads TGTGCCAGCAGTTCCAGGGGCGGACCCACCTACGAGCAGTACTTC.

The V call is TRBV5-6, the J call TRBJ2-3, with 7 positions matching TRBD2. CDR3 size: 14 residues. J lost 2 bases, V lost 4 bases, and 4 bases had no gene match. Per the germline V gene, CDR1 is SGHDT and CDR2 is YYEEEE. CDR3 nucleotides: TGTGCCAGCAGCCGGGACTACTACACAGATACGCAGTATTTT. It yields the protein CASSRDYYTDTQYF. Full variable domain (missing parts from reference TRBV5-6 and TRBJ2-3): DAGVTQSPTHLIKTRGQQVTLRCSPKSGHDTVSWYQQALGQGPQFIFQYYEEEERQRGNFPDRFSGHQFPNYSSELNVNALLLGDSALYLCASSRDYYTDTQYFGPGTRLTVL.

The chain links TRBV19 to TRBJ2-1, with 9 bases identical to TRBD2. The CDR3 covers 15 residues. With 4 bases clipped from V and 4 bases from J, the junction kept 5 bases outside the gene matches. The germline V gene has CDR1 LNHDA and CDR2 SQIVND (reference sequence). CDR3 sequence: CASSTQTSGYNEQFF. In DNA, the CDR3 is TGTGCCAGTAGTACCCAGACTAGCGGATACAATGAGCAGTTCTTC.

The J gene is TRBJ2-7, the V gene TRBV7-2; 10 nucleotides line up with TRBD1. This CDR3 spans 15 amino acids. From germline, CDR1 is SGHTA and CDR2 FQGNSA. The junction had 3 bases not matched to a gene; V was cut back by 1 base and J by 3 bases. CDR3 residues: CASSLGDRGYYEQYF. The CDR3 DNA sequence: TGTGCCAGCAGCTTAGGGGACAGGGGATACTACGAGCAGTACTTC. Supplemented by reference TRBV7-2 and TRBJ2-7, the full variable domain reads GAGVSQSPSNKVTEKGKDVELRCDPISGHTALYWYRQSLGQGLEFLIYFQGNSAPDKSGLPSDRFSAERTGGSVSTLTIQRTQQEDSAVYLCASSLGDRGYYEQYFGPGTRLTVT.